This T cell receptor beta chain was recovered during a study of blood T cell repertoires in COVID-19. TCRdb's copy holds only in-frame clones and misses some; the assay was immunoSEQ multiplex PCR. The sample contains around 250,000 clones, approximately 90% of which appear only once. The source material was PBMCs or T cells enriched from blood (not recorded which). This TCR was recovered from a human donor in a cohort exposed to, infected with or recovered from COVID-19 (not recorded which). The donor label of this sample is uncertain.

CDR3: CASSLGQGSEAFF. The CDR3 DNA reads TGCGCCAGCAGCTTGGGGCAGGGGTCTGAAGCTTTCTTT. This chain uses TRBV5-1 with TRBJ1-1, with a possible D match to TRBD1 (6 bases). Germline-derived CDR1 and CDR2 are SGHRS and YFSETQ. The germline V and J ends were trimmed by 0 bases and 6 bases, with 9 bases remaining between them. This CDR3 comprises 13 residues.